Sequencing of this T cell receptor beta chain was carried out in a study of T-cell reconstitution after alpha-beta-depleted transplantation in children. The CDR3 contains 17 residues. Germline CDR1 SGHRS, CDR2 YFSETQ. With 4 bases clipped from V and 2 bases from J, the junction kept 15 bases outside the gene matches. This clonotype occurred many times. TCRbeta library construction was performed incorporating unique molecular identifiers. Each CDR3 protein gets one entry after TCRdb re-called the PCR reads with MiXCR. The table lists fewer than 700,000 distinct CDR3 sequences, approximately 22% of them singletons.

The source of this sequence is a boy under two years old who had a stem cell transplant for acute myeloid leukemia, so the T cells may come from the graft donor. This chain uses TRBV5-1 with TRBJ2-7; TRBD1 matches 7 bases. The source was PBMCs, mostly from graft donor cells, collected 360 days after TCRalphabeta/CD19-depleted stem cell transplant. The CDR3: CASSPRSRDRRTYEQYF. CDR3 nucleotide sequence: TGCGCCAGCAGCCCTCGATCCCGGGACAGACGCACCTACGAGCAGTACTTC.